There are a few counts of the clone carrying this T cell receptor beta chain. What it recognizes is unknown. The entry originates in a study of chemoradiotherapy in HPV16-positive cancers. V lost 0 bases, J lost 5 bases, and 8 bases lay in between. The germline V gene has CDR1 SGDLS and CDR2 YYNGEE. The CDR3 is made up of 13 amino acids. The protocol was immunoSEQ multiplex PCR, while the TCRdb copy is restricted to in-frame clones and leaves out a portion. The data show 7,000 to 8,500 clones, around 82% seen once. Study outcomes and limitations: Candidate HPV-specific clones and E7-related TCR motifs grew in tumor during treatment. HPV-specific T cells were functionally defined from only two HPV16-positive patients.

This chain connects TRBV9 to TRBJ1-2; D remains ambiguous. This receptor was identified in a human donor with HPV-associated anogenital cancer. The specimen was obtained from a patient who underwent chemoradiotherapy. CDR3 sequence reads: CASSVGSLYGYTF. DNA for the CDR3: TGTGCCAGCAGCGTAGGATCCCTTTATGGCTACACCTTC.